This T cell receptor (beta chain) was recorded in a study of T cells in Graves' hyperthyroidism and ophthalmopathy. It was RNA transcripts that yielded the amplified TCR beta CDR3 regions. First-round RT-PCR of the TCR CDR3 relied on the HTBI primer set. One entry per CDR3 protein, called by TCRdb with MiXCR from the multiplex PCR reads. The sample has 550,000 to 700,000 distinct CDR3 sequences; about 43% are singletons. CDR1 and CDR2 (germline): SGHRS, YFSETQ. The CDR3 is made up of 15 amino acids. V lost 0 bases and J 0 bases, leaving 9 bases between the germline ends. The J gene is TRBJ1-1, the V gene TRBV5-1; D possibly corresponds to TRBD1 (5 bases). The TCR originated in an adult woman with Graves' disease, either hyperthyroidism or ophthalmopathy (not recorded which). Sequencing was carried out using peripheral blood or thyroid tissue (not recorded which). CDR3 bases: TGCGCCAGCAGCTTGGCCGGACAACTGAACACTGAAGCTTTCTTT. This gives the protein CASSLAGQLNTEAFF.